Listed below are T cell receptor beta chains from one sample, sequenced in a study of T cell responses to AZD1222 COVID-19 vaccine. The data were produced by immunoSEQ multiplex PCR, yet TCRdb's version contains in-frame clones alone and is incomplete. The repertoire holds around 270,000 clones, with almost 95% as singletons. This material consisted of peripheral blood, taken 28 days after the second AZD1222 dose. Receptor source: an adult who received the AZD1222 COVID-19 vaccine. Both conserved end residues are part of each CDR3. A D gene is named only where the DNA matches it firmly. Size values are once, few and many counts, or a class for expanded clones, and some rows have none.

>.|TRBV2|TRBJ1-6|.
TGTGCCAGCAGTGACCCCCCCTCACCCCTCCACTTT
CASSDPPSPLHF
>.|TRBV5-1|TRBJ2-1|.
TGCGCCAGCAGCACCCAACCAAACAATGAGCAGTTCTTC
CASSTQPNNEQFF
>.|TRBV6-1|TRBJ2-7|.
TGTGCCAGCAGTGAAGGAGACAGTAGCTCCTACGAGCAGTACTTC
CASSEGDSSSYEQYF
>.|TRBV9|TRBJ1-1|.
TGTGCCAGCAGCGTAGGGTCGAACACTGAAGCTTTCTTT
CASSVGSNTEAFF
>.|TRBV6-6|TRBJ1-3|.
TGTGCCAGCGGCCGTCGAGCCGCCGGAAACACCATATATTTT
CASGRRAAGNTIYF
>.|TRBV5-1|TRBJ2-3|.
TGCGCCAGCAGCTCCCGGGGGGCTAGCACAGATACGCAGTATTTT
CASSSRGASTDTQYF
>.|TRBV5-8|TRBJ1-5|.
TGTGCCAGCAACCGGGGGGGCGGGTATCAGCCCCAGCATTTT
CASNRGGGYQPQHF
>.|TRBV11-3|TRBJ2-3|TRBD1
TGTGCCAGCAGCAAACAGGGGGCGTTAGATACGCAGTATTTT
CASSKQGALDTQYF
>.|TRBV12-3/TRBV12-4|TRBJ2-1|.
TGTGCCAGCAGTCTCCCGGGTGGTGAGCAGTTCTTC
CASSLPGGEQFF
>.|TRBV28|TRBJ1-2|TRBD1
TGTGCCAGCAGCCGTCCGAATCAGGGGGCCTATGGCTACACCTTC
CASSRPNQGAYGYTF
>.|TRBV7-3|TRBJ2-5|.
TGTGCCAGCAGCTACGGGGGAGGGACCCAGTACTTC
CASSYGGGTQYF
>once|TRBV4-3|TRBJ1-2|.
TGCGCCAGCAGCCAAGTTTCTAGGGGTAACTATGGCTACACCTTC
CASSQVSRGNYGYTF
>.|TRBV3-1/TRBV3-2|TRBJ1-3|.
TGTGCCAGCAGCCGAGGAGGCTCTCTCTCTGGAAACACCATATATTTT
CASSRGGSLSGNTIYF
>.|TRBV19|TRBJ2-1|.
TGTGCCAGTAGTATAGCGGGAGTCTACAATGAGCAGTTCTTC
CASSIAGVYNEQFF
>.|TRBV5-1|TRBJ2-1|TRBD2
TGCGCCAGCAGGCCGACTAGCGGGCGCTCCTACAATGAGCAGTTCTTC
CASRPTSGRSYNEQFF
>.|TRBV20-1|TRBJ1-1|.
TGCAGTGCTAGTTCTGGGGAGGTCGAGAACACTGAAGCTTTCTTT
CSASSGEVENTEAFF
>.|TRBV7-2|TRBJ2-2|TRBD2
TGTGCCAGCAGCGCGGGACTAGCGGGCCCATGGGGGGAGCTGTTTTTT
CASSAGLAGPWGELFF
>.|TRBV7-2|TRBJ2-2|.
TGTGCCAGCAGCCCCTTGGGAGTCGTCGGGGAGCTGTTTTTT
CASSPLGVVGELFF
>.|TRBV7-9|TRBJ1-2|.
TGTGCCAGCAGCCGGGACATCCCTGGCTACACCTTC
CASSRDIPGYTF
>.|TRBV5-1|TRBJ2-3|.
TGCGCCAGCAGAGGACAGTCCCGCACAGATACGCAGTATTTT
CASRGQSRTDTQYF
>.|TRBV19|TRBJ2-5|.
TGTGCCAGTAGTATAGGCCCGAACAGTGGCCAAGAGACCCAGTACTTC
CASSIGPNSGQETQYF
>.|TRBV18|TRBJ2-2|.
TGTGCCAGCTCCCCCCCTGGGAGCCCCGGGGAGCTGTTTTTT
CASSPPGSPGELFF
>once|TRBV7-3|TRBJ2-5|TRBD2
TGTGCCAGCAGCTTCCCGATTCGCCGGGAGGAAGAGACCCAGTACTTC
CASSFPIRREEETQYF
>.|TRBV4-3|TRBJ2-1|.
TGCGCCAGCAGCCAAGAGGGAGAAGCCTACAATGAGCAGTTCTTC
CASSQEGEAYNEQFF
>.|TRBV5-1|TRBJ2-5|.
TGCGCCAGCAGCGGGACCCCGGGTTACCAAGAGACCCAGTACTTC
CASSGTPGYQETQYF
>.|TRBV27|TRBJ1-6|.
TGTGCCAGCAGTTTAACCGGGACGGTACCTAATTCACCCCTCCACTTT
CASSLTGTVPNSPLHF
>.|TRBV5-4|TRBJ1-1|TRBD1
TGTGCCAGCAGCAAGGACAGGGACACTGAAGCTTTCTTT
CASSKDRDTEAFF
>.|TRBV5-1|TRBJ2-1|.
TGCGCCAGCAGCCCCTATCAGTTCTCCTACAATGAGCAGTTCTTC
CASSPYQFSYNEQFF
>.|TRBV19|TRBJ1-5|.
TGTGCCAGTAACCCCCGGGCCAGCAATCAGCCCCAGCATTTT
CASNPRASNQPQHF
>.|TRBV6-1|TRBJ1-1|.
TGTGCCAGCAGTGAAGGTGTGAACATCGGAGCTTTCTTT
CASSEGVNIGAFF
>.|TRBV28|TRBJ2-5|TRBD1
TGTGCCAGCAGTTTATTCGGACAGGGGCTGTTAGAGACCCAGTACTTC
CASSLFGQGLLETQYF
>.|TRBV11-2|TRBJ1-2|.
TGTGCCAGCAGCTTCCTCAGGACGGCCTCTAACTATGGCTACACCTTC
CASSFLRTASNYGYTF
>.|TRBV5-4|TRBJ2-5|TRBD2
TGTGCCAGCAGCTTGTGGCTAGCGGGGGTAGAGACCCAGTACTTC
CASSLWLAGVETQYF
>.|TRBV5-1|TRBJ1-4|.
TGCGCCAGCAGCCCTGGGACACGGGGCGAAAAACTGTTTTTT
CASSPGTRGEKLFF
>.|TRBV5-5|TRBJ2-7|TRBD1
TGTGCCAGCAGCCCCAGCAGGGGGCACGAGCAGTACTTC
CASSPSRGHEQYF
>once|TRBV6-5|TRBJ1-6|.
TGTGCCAGCGCCGAACTCGGGGGGGGAGTGGCCCTCCACTTT
CASAELGGGVALHF
>.|TRBV30|TRBJ2-5|.
TGTGCCTGGGGGACCCAAAGGCCGACCCAGTACTTC
CAWGTQRPTQYF
>.|TRBV27|TRBJ2-3|.
TGTGCCAGCAGTCCCCAGGGAGGTTTTACGCAGTATTTT
CASSPQGGFTQYF
>.|TRBV10-3|TRBJ1-4|TRBD1
TGTGCCATCAGTGACCACCCGGGACAGGGGAGCGAAAAACTGTTTTTT
CAISDHPGQGSEKLFF
>.|TRBV28|TRBJ1-1|.
TGTGCCAGCTGGTCGAGGGGGGAAGCTTTCTTT
CASWSRGEAFF
>.|TRBV2|TRBJ2-7|TRBD2
TGTGCCAGCAGTGAGGGACTAGGGGCCCACTACGAGCAGTACTTC
CASSEGLGAHYEQYF
>few|TRBV19|TRBJ1-1|.
TGTGCCAGTAGTTCCCGACAAAGGAACACTGAAGCTTTCTTT
CASSSRQRNTEAFF
>.|TRBV3-1/TRBV3-2|TRBJ2-5|TRBD2
TGTGCCAGCAGCCACGGGGGTTCGGGACTACTGTACCAAGAGACCCAGTACTTC
CASSHGGSGLLYQETQYF
>.|TRBV2|TRBJ2-4|.
TGTGCCAGCAGTGGTGGGGTTCCCTACAACATTCAGTACTTC
CASSGGVPYNIQYF